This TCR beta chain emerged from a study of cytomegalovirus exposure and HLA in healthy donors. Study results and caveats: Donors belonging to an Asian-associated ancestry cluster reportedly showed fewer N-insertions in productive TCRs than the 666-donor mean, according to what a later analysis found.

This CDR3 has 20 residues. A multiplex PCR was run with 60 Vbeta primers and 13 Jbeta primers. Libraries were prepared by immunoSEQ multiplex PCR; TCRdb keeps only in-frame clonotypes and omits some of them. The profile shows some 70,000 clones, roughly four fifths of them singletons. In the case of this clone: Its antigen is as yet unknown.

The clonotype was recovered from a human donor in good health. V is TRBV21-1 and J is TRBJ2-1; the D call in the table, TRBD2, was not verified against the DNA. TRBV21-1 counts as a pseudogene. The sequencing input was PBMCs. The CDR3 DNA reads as TGTGCCAGCAGCAAAGATGTCCTAGCGGGGGGGCCGAGCTCCTACAATGAGCAGTTCTTC. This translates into CASSKDVLAGGPSSYNEQFF.